This T cell receptor (beta chain) was identified in a study of blood T cell repertoires in COVID-19. Background on the study: PBMCs, B-cell-depleted T cells, or T cells provided the cDNA or gDNA that made up the material.

Germline trimming cut 1 base from V and 7 bases from J; bases unmatched to any gene: 12. The CDR3 totals 17 residues. Germline V gene lookup returns CDR1 SGHRS and CDR2 YFSETQ. Patients at the Seattle site were enrolled during active infection and followed longitudinally. Original handling: Amplification with reference gene primers provided the estimates of nucleated cell counts. Assay: immunoSEQ multiplex PCR; the TCRdb copy retains only in-frame clones and omits some. D and trimming come from the DNA, and the V and J calls and clone size come from that table. In the table there are roughly 350,000 clones, more than 75% of which are singletons.

This TCR derives from a woman aged 25 to 39 with COVID-19, enrolled during active disease. Specimen: peripheral blood. This chain links TRBV5-1 with TRBJ2-2; 8 bases line up with TRBD1. CDR3 residues: CASSLRIRGQYGGELFF. CDR3 sequence (DNA): TGCGCCAGCAGCTTGAGGATCAGGGGGCAGTATGGCGGGGAGCTGTTTTTT.